The present entry profiles one T cell receptor (beta chain) with its context. This sample is drawn from a study of somatic mutations in cytotoxic T cells in rheumatoid arthritis. Study as a whole: Immediately following diagnosis and ahead of any treatment, patient blood (almost 31 ml EDTA) was drawn.

Trimming cost V 4 bases and J 7 bases; bases outside gene matches: 11. Germline lookup yields CDR1 MGHRA and CDR2 YSYEKL. The CDR3 has 15 residues. Positive selection with magnetic beads achieved the isolation of CD4+ and CD8+ cells, followed by a flow cytometry check of purity. Repertoires were generated with immunoSEQ multiplex PCR, while TCRdb's copy carries only in-frame clones and drops some. This sample yields over 15,000 clones, of which around 67% are seen a single time; 15% to 20% belongs to the top ten. V gene TRBV4-1 combines with J gene TRBJ1-2, with 8 bases that match TRBD1. The specimen was CD8+ T cells sorted from blood. This TCR derives from an adult with rheumatoid arthritis. The CDR3 sequence is CASSRGPQGGGGYTF. The CDR3 nucleotides are TGCGCCAGCAGCCGGGGACCACAGGGGGGAGGTGGCTACACCTTC.